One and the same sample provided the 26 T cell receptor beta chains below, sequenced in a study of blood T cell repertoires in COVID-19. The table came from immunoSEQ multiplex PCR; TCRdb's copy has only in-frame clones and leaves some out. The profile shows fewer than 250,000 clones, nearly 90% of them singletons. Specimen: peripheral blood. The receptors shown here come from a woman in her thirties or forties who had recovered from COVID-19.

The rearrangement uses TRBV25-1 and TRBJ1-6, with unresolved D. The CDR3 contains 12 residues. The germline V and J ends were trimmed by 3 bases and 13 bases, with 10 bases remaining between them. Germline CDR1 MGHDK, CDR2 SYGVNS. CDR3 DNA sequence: TGTGCCAGCAGTGACCCCGTATCGCCCCTCCACTTT. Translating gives CASSDPVSPLHF. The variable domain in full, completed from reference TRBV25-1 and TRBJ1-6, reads EADIYQTPRYLVIGTGKKITLECSQTMGHDKMYWYQQDPGMELHLIHYSYGVNSTEKGDLSSESTVSRIRTEHFPLTLESARPSHTSQYLCASSDPVSPLHFGNGTRLTVT.

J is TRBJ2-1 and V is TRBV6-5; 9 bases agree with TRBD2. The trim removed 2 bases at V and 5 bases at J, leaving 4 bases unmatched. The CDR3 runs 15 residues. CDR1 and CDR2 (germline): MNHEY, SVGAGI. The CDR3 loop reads CASSYGASGNNEQFF. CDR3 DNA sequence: TGTGCCAGCAGTTACGGGGCTAGCGGGAACAATGAGCAGTTCTTC.

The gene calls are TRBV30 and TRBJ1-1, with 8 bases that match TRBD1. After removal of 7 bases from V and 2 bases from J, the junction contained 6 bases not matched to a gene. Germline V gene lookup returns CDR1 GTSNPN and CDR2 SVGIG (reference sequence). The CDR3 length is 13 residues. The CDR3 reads CALDRASNTEAFF. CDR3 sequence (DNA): TGTGCCTTGGACAGGGCCTCCAACACTGAAGCTTTCTTT.

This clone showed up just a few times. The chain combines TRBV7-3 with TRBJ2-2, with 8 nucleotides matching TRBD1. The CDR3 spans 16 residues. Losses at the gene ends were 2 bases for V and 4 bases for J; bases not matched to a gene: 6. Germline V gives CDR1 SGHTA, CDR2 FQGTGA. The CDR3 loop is CASSLLRGPGTGELFF. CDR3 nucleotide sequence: TGTGCCAGCAGCTTACTCAGGGGGCCGGGCACCGGGGAGCTGTTTTTT. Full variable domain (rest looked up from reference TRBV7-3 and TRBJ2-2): GAGVSQTPSNKVTEKGKYVELRCDPISGHTALYWYRQSLGQGPEFLIYFQGTGAADDSGLPNDRFFAVRPEGSVSTLKIQRTERGDSAVYLCASSLLRGPGTGELFFGEGSRLTVL.

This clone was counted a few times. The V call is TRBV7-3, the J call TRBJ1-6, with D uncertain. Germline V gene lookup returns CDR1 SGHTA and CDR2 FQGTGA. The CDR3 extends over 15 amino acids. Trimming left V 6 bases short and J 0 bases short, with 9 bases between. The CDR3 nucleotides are TGTGCCAGCAGTCTGGAGAGCTCCTATAATTCACCCCTCCACTTT. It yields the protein CASSLESSYNSPLHF.

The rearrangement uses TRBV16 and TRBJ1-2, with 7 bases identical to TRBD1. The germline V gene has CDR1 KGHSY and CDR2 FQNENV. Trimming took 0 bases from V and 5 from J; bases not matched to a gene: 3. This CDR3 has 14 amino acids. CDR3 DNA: TGTGCCAGCAGCCAATCAAACAGGGGTTATGGCTACACCTTC. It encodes CASSQSNRGYGYTF.

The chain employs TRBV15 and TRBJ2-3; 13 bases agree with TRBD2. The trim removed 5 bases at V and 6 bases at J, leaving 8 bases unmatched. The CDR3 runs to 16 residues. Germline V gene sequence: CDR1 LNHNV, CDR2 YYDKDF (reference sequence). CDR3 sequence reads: CATSWGTSGNTDTQYF. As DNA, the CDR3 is TGTGCCACCAGCTGGGGGACTAGCGGGAATACGGATACGCAGTATTTT.

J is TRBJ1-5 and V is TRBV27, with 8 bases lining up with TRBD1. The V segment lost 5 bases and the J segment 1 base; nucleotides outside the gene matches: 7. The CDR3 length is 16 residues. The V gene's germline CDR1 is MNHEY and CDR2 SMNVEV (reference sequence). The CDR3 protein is CASSPGTGSSNQPQHF. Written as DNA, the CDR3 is TGTGCCAGCAGTCCGGGGACAGGATCGAGCAATCAGCCCCAGCATTTT.

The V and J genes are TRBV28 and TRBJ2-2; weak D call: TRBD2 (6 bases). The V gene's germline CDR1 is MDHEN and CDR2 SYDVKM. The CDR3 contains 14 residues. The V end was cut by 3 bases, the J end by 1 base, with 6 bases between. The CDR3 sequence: CASSLGGNTGELFF. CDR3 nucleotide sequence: TGTGCCAGCAGTTTGGGGGGGAACACCGGGGAGCTGTTTTTT.

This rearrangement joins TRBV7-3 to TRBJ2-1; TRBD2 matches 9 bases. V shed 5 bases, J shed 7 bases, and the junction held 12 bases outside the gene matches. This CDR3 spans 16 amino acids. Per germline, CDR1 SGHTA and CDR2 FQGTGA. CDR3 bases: TGTGCCAGCAGCCCCGGGCCTGCGGGAGGGAGGAATGAGCAGTTCTTC. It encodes CASSPGPAGGRNEQFF. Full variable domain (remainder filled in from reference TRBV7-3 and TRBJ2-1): GAGVSQTPSNKVTEKGKYVELRCDPISGHTALYWYRQSLGQGPEFLIYFQGTGAADDSGLPNDRFFAVRPEGSVSTLKIQRTERGDSAVYLCASSPGPAGGRNEQFFGPGTRLTVL.

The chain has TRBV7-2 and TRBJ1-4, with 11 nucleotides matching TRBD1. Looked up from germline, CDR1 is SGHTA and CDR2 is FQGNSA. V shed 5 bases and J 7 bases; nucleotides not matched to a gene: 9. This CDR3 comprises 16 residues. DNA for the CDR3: TGTGCCAGCAGCCTTAACGGGGGACAGGGGGTTGAAAAACTGTTTTTT. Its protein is CASSLNGGQGVEKLFF.

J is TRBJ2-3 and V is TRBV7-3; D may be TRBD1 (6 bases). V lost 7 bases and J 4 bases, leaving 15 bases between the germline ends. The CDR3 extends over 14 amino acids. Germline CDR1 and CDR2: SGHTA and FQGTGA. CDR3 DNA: TGTGCCAGCACCCGAGGGGGAATGTCAGATACGCAGTATTTT. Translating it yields CASTRGGMSDTQYF.

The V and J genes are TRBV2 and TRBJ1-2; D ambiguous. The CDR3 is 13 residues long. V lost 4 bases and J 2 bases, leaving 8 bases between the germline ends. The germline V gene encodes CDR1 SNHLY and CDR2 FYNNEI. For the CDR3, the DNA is TGTGCCAGCAGTGTTTCCCAGAACTATGGCTACACCTTC. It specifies CASSVSQNYGYTF.

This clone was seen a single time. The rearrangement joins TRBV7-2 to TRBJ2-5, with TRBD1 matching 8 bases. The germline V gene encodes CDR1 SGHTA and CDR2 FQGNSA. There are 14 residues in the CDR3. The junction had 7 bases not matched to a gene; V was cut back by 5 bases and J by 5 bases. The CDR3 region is CASSPRTGSETQYF. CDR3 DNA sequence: TGTGCCAGCAGCCCGAGGACAGGGAGCGAGACCCAGTACTTC.

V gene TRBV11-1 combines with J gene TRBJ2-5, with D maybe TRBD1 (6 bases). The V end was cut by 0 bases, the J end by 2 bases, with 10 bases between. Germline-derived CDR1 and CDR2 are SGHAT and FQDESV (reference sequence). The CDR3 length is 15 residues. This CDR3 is CASSLALTGQETQYF. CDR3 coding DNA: TGTGCCAGCAGCTTAGCGCTGACAGGACAAGAGACCCAGTACTTC.

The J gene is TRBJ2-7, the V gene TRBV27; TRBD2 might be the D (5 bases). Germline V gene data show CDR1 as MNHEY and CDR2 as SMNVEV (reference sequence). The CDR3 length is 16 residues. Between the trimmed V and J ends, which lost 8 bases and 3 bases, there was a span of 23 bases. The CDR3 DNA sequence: TGTGCCAGCGCCATCAGTCAGAGTAGCGCGAACTACGAGCAGTACTTC. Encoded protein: CASAISQSSANYEQYF.

CDR3 in DNA: TGTGCCAGTAGCGCGGACAGAGATCTTTCCTATGGCTACACCTTC. Translation: CASSADRDLSYGYTF. The J gene is TRBJ1-2, the V gene TRBV19, with D possibly TRBD1 on 6 matching bases. The CDR3 is 15 amino acids. Germline V gene sequence: CDR1 LNHDA, CDR2 SQIVND (reference sequence). V gave up 6 bases and J gave up 4 bases, with 18 bases separating them. Full variable domain (outside the CDR3, taken from reference TRBV19 and TRBJ1-2): DGGITQSPKYLFRKEGQNVTLSCEQNLNHDAMYWYRQDPGQGLRLIYYSQIVNDFQKGDIAEGYSVSREKKESFPLTVTSAQKNPTAFYLCASSADRDLSYGYTFGSGTRLTVV.

CDR3 protein: CASSPGGLLWGYTF. In nucleotides, the CDR3 is TGTGCCAGCAGCCCGGGGGGACTTTTATGGGGCTACACCTTC. This sequence joins TRBV7-9 and TRBJ1-2; maybe TRBD1 (5 bases). Germline CDR1 is SEHNR and CDR2 is FQNEAQ (reference sequence). V was shortened by 5 bases and J by 8 bases, with 18 bases between the two germline ends. The CDR3 loop spans 14 amino acids.

The CDR3, as DNA: TGTGCCACCAGCAGATCCACAACTAATGAAAAACTGTTTTTT. Protein sequence: CATSRSTTNEKLFF. The chain recombines TRBV15 with TRBJ1-4; D gene uncertain. The CDR3 loop spans 14 amino acids. The ends were cut back, 2 bases at V and 0 bases at J, with 4 bases in the middle. The V gene's germline CDR1 is LNHNV and CDR2 YYDKDF (reference sequence).

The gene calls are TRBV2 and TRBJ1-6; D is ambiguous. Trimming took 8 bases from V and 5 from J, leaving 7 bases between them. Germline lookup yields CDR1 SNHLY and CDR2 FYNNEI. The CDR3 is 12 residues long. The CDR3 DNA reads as TGTGCCAGCGCACAGAATAATTCACCCCTCCACTTT. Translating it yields CASAQNNSPLHF.

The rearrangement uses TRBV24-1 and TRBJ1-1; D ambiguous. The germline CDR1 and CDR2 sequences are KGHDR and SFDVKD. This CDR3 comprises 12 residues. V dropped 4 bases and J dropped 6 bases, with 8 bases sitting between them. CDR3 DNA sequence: TGTGCCACCAGTGACCGCGGGGCTGAAGCTTTCTTT. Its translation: CATSDRGAEAFF.

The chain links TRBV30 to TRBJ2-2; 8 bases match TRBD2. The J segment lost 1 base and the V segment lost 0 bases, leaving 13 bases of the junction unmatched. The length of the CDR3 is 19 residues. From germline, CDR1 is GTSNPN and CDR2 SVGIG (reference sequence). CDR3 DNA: TGTGCCTGGAGTGTACTCCCAGGACTAGCCGAGAGGAACACCGGGGAGCTGTTTTTT. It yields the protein CAWSVLPGLAERNTGELFF.

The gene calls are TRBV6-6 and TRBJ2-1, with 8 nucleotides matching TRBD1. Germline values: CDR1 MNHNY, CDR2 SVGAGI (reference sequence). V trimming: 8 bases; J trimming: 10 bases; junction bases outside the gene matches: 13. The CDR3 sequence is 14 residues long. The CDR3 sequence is CASEPGQELREQFF. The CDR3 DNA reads TGTGCCAGCGAACCGGGACAGGAACTAAGAGAGCAGTTCTTC.

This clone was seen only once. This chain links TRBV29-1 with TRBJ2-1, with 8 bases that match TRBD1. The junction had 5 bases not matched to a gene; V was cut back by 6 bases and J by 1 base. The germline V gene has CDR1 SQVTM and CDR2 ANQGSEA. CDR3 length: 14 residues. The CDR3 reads CSVPGQESYNEQFF. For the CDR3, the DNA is TGCAGCGTGCCGGGACAGGAGTCCTACAATGAGCAGTTCTTC.

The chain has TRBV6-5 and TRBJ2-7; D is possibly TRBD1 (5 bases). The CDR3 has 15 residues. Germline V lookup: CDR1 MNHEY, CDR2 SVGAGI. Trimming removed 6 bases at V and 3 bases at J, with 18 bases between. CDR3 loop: CASSRRTDSYYEQYF. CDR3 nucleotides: TGTGCCAGCAGCCGCAGAACCGACAGCTACTACGAGCAGTACTTC.

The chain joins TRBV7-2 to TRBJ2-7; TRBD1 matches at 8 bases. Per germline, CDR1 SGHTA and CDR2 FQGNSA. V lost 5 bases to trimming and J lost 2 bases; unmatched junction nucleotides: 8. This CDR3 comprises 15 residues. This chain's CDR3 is CASSPDRGLAYEQYF. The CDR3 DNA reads TGTGCCAGCAGCCCAGACAGGGGACTGGCCTACGAGCAGTACTTC.